The T cell receptor (beta chain) described here comes from a study of shared clonotypes between healthy human individuals. An even split of each subset's genomic DNA across several immunoSEQ plates was performed. Measured with immunoSEQ multiplex PCR; TCRdb has only the in-frame clones, and not every one. Here the sample spans about 650,000 clones, roughly 96% being singletons. V lost 5 bases, J lost 3 bases, and 20 bases lay in between. From germline, CDR1 is SEHNR and CDR2 FQNEAQ (reference sequence). The CDR3 is made up of 16 amino acids. Naive CD8 cells, CD45RO-negative and positively selected for CCR7, excluded terminally differentiated effector memory CD45RA+ cells.

The sample taken for sequencing was naive CD8+ T cells sorted from blood. The rearrangement links TRBV7-9 to TRBJ2-7, with a tentative D call TRBD2 (6 bases). This TCR derives from a woman in her 30s in good health. CDR3 DNA: TGTGCCAGCAGCGCCGGGACTTCTCTAACCTTCTACGAGCAGTACTTC. This gives the protein CASSAGTSLTFYEQYF.